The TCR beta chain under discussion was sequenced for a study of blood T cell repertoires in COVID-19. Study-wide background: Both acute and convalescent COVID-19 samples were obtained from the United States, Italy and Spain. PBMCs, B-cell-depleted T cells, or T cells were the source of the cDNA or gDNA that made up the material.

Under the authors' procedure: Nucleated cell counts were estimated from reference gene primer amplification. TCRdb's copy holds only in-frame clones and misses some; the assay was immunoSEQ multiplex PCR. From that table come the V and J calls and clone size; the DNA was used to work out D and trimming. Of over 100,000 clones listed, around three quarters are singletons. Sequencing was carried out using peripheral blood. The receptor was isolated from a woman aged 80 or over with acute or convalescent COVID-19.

CDR3 protein: CASSFRVANTEAFF. The CDR3 region has the DNA TGTGCCAGCAGCTTCAGGGTGGCGAACACTGAAGCTTTCTTT. The V gene is TRBV5-5, the J gene TRBJ1-1, with a possible D match to TRBD1 (5 bases). Looked up from germline, CDR1 is SGHKS and CDR2 is YYEKEE (reference sequence). The length of the CDR3 is 14 residues. V was shortened by 2 bases and J by 1 base, with 9 bases between the two germline ends.